Below are 15 T cell receptor beta chains sequenced from a single sample in a study of T-cell reconstitution after alpha-beta-depleted transplantation in children. Unique molecular identifiers were used to barcode this TCRbeta library. TCRdb itself ran the PCR reads through MiXCR, one entry per CDR3 protein. The profile shows approximately 510,000 distinct CDR3 sequences, 15% to 20% of them singletons. Sequenced material: PBMCs from the stem cell graft donor, taken from the stem cell graft. These receptor sequences come from a human donor who donated a stem cell graft to a child with acute lymphoblastic leukemia.

The chain joins TRBV20-1 to TRBJ2-3, with D possibly matching TRBD2 (5 bases). Trimming cost V 1 base and J 2 bases, with 10 bases left between them. The CDR3 sequence is 14 residues long. Germline V gives CDR1 DFQATT, CDR2 SNEGSKA (reference sequence). CDR3 DNA sequence: TGCAGTGCTAGAGTGTCAGCGGCCACAGATACGCAGTATTTT. Translation: CSARVSAATDTQYF.

The chain recombines TRBV5-1 with TRBJ2-1; 10 nucleotides line up with TRBD2. Trimming removed 6 bases from V and 9 bases from J; junction bases left unmatched: 12. This CDR3 has 15 residues. Germline assignment: CDR1 SGHRS and CDR2 YFSETQ. In nucleotides, the CDR3 is TGCGCCAGCACTCTAGCGGGGGAAACCTTTGGTGAGCAGTTCTTC. Its protein product is CASTLAGETFGEQFF.

This sequence joins TRBV6-6 and TRBJ2-1; D might be TRBD1 or TRBD2, each matching 5 bases. The CDR3 sequence is 13 residues long. Germline V gene data show CDR1 as MNHNY and CDR2 as SVGAGI (reference sequence). The germline V and J ends were trimmed by 5 bases and 8 bases, with 13 bases remaining between them. In DNA, the CDR3 is TGTGCCAGCAGTCGAGGGGCAAGGTATGAGCAGTTCTTC. Its translation: CASSRGARYEQFF.

This clonotype was observed a few times. V is TRBV11-1 and J is TRBJ2-1, with D possibly being TRBD1 or TRBD2 (5 bases each). The CDR3 contains 19 residues. V was pared by 4 bases and J by 6 bases, with 28 bases between. CDR1 and CDR2 from the germline V gene are SGHAT and FQDESV (reference sequence). CDR3 sequence: CASSSKALLGTERANEQFF. In DNA, the CDR3 is TGTGCCAGCAGCTCAAAAGCCTTACTCGGGACCGAAAGGGCCAATGAGCAGTTCTTC.

The sample holds one count of this clonotype. The chain uses TRBV5-3 and TRBJ2-7, with D perhaps assigned TRBD1 or TRBD2 (6 bases each). TRBV5-3 is given ORF status, its function remaining uncertain. The CDR3 consists of 13 residues. V was clipped by 6 bases and J by 0 bases, with 10 bases between them. The CDR3 nucleotides read TGTGCCAGAATGGGGGGCGACTCCTACGAGCAGTACTTC. Translating it yields CARMGGDSYEQYF.

This chain joins TRBV3-1 and TRBJ1-3; 8 bases line up with TRBD1. CDR1 is LGHDT, CDR2 YNNKEL, per germline (reference sequence). This CDR3 comprises 18 residues. J gave up 4 bases and V 1 base, and 12 bases lay outside the gene matches. The CDR3 DNA follows: TGTGCCAGCAGCCAAGCGGGCCCAGGGGGCCCGGGGGGAAACACCATATATTTT. It codes for CASSQAGPGGPGGNTIYF. Full variable domain (missing parts from reference TRBV3-1 and TRBJ1-3): DTAVSQTPKYLVTQMGNDKSIKCEQNLGHDTMYWYKQDSKKFLKIMFSYNNKELIINETVPNRFSPKSPDKAHLNLHINSLELGDSAVYFCASSQAGPGGPGGNTIYFGEGSWLTVV.

This clonotype was observed a few times. This chain uses TRBV7-8 with TRBJ1-2, with a tentative D call TRBD1 (5 bases). The germline V and J ends were trimmed by 4 bases and 0 bases, with 15 bases remaining between them. Per germline, CDR1 SGHVS and CDR2 FQNEAQ. CDR3 length equals 16 residues. CDR3 protein: CASSSRDGTANYGYTF. The CDR3 nucleotides are TGTGCCAGCAGCTCCCGGGACGGCACTGCTAACTATGGCTACACCTTC.

This chain joins TRBV6-5 and TRBJ2-1; D possibly uses TRBD1 or TRBD2 (5 bases each). Trimming stripped 0 bases from V and 15 bases from J, with 15 bases between. The CDR3 contains 13 residues. The germline gives CDR1 MNHEY, CDR2 SVGAGI. CDR3 bases: TGTGCCAGCAGTTACTCGGGACGGAGGATCCCGTTCTTC. Amino acid sequence: CASSYSGRRIPFF.

This clonotype has only a few counts. The rearrangement links TRBV5-1 to TRBJ2-1, with 9 bases identical to TRBD1. The CDR3 is made up of 14 amino acids. With 7 bases clipped from V and 8 bases from J, the junction kept 10 bases outside the gene matches. The germline CDR1 and CDR2 sequences are SGHRS and YFSETQ. CDR3 region: CASQGQGLIDEQFF. The CDR3 nucleotides are TGCGCCAGCCAGGGACAGGGTTTAATCGATGAGCAGTTCTTC.

This clonotype was observed many times. The chain has TRBV5-1 and TRBJ2-7; D may match TRBD1 or TRBD2 (5 bases each). Trimming shortened V by 1 base and J by 2 bases, and 10 bases separated the two germline ends. The CDR3 totals 14 residues. Germline V gives CDR1 SGHRS, CDR2 YFSETQ. Here the CDR3 DNA reads TGCGCCAGCAGCTTGCGGGGACCCCCCTACGAGCAGTACTTC. Residues: CASSLRGPPYEQYF.

This chain links TRBV12-3 or TRBV12-4 with TRBJ2-4, with D possibly matching TRBD2 (6 bases). Trimming stripped 4 bases from V and 0 bases from J, with 10 bases between. This CDR3 is 15 amino acids long. For the CDR3, the DNA is TGTGCCAGCAGTTCCCGCGGGGCAGCCAAAAACATTCAGTACTTC. Translation: CASSSRGAAKNIQYF.

This clonotype has a handful of counts. The genes are TRBV9 and TRBJ1-2, with 9 bases aligning to TRBD1. V lost 5 bases and J lost 5; bases outside the gene matches: 7. CDR3 length equals 14 residues. The germline V gene encodes CDR1 SGDLS and CDR2 YYNGEE. The CDR3 here is CASRGTGHLYGYTF. The CDR3, as DNA: TGTGCCAGCAGGGGGACAGGGCATCTATATGGCTACACCTTC.

The CDR3 DNA reads as TGCAGCGTTGACGGCGGGATCAACTATGGCTACACCTTC. Residues: CSVDGGINYGYTF. The V call is TRBV29-1, the J call TRBJ1-2; D is unresolved. Trimming stripped 3 bases from V and 2 bases from J, with 10 bases between. Germline loops: CDR1 SQVTM, CDR2 ANQGSEA. CDR3 length: 13 amino acids.

The CDR3 DNA sequence: TGCGCCAGCAGACAAGAAGCAACTAATGAAAAACTGTTTTTT. Translation gives CASRQEATNEKLFF. The chain employs TRBV5-1 and TRBJ1-4; no reliable D call. Germline V lookup: CDR1 SGHRS, CDR2 YFSETQ. The CDR3 contains 14 residues. The V and J ends lost 5 bases and 0 bases respectively, with 8 bases between them.

The chain uses TRBV10-3 and TRBJ1-2; 9 bases map to TRBD1. V was pared by 2 bases and J by 7 bases, with 17 bases of the junction left unmatched. Germline-derived CDR1 and CDR2 are ENHRY and SYGVKD. This CDR3 is built from 18 residues. The CDR3 loop reads CAISEAGTGPETMFGYTF. For the CDR3, the DNA is TGTGCCATCAGTGAGGCAGGGACAGGGCCCGAAACTATGTTTGGCTACACCTTC.